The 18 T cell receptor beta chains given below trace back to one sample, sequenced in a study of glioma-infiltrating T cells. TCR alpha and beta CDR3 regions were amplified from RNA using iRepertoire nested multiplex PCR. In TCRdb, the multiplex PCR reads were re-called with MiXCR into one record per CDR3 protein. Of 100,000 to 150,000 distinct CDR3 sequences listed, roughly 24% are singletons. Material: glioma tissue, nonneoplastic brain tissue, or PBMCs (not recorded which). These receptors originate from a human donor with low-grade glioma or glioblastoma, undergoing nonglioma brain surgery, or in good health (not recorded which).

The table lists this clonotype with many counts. DNA for the CDR3: TGTGCCAGCAGTTTCTCAGGGGTATCTGGAAACACCATATATTTT. Its translation: CASSFSGVSGNTIYF. The chain employs TRBV6-1 and TRBJ1-3, with TRBD1 as a possible D gene (6 bases). Trimming shortened V by 5 bases and J by 1 base, and 12 bases separated the two germline ends. CDR1 is MNHNS and CDR2 is SASEGT in the germline V gene. This CDR3 has 15 residues.

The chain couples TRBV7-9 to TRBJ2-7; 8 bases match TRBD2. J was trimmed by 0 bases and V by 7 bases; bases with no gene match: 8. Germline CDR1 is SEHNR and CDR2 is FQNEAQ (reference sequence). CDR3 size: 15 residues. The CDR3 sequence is CASNPYGTSSYEQYF. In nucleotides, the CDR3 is TGTGCCAGCAACCCGTATGGGACTAGCTCCTACGAGCAGTACTTC. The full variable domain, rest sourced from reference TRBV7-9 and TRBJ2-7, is DTGVSQNPRHKITKRGQNVTFRCDPISEHNRLYWYRQTLGQGPEFLTYFQNEAQLEKSRLLSDRFSAERPKGSFSTLEIQRTEQGDSAMYLCASNPYGTSSYEQYFGPGTRLTVT.

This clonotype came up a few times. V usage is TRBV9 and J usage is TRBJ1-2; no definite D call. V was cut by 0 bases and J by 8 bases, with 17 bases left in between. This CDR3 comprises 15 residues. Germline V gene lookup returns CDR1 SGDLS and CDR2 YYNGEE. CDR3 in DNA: TGTGCCAGCAGCGTAGGACAAGACCCCGTCGGGGGCTACACCTTC. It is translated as CASSVGQDPVGGYTF. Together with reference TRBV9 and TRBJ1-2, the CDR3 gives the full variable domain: DSGVTQTPKHLITATGQRVTLRCSPRSGDLSVYWYQQSLDQGLQFLIQYYNGEERAKGNILERFSAQQFPDLHSELNLSSLELGDSALYFCASSVGQDPVGGYTFGSGTRLTVV.

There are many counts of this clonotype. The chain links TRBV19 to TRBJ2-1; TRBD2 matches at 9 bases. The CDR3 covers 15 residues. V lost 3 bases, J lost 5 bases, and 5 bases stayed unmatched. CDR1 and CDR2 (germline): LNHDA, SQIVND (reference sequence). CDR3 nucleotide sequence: TGTGCCAGTAGTATGCGGGGGGGAGAAAACAATGAGCAGTTCTTC. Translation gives CASSMRGGENNEQFF.

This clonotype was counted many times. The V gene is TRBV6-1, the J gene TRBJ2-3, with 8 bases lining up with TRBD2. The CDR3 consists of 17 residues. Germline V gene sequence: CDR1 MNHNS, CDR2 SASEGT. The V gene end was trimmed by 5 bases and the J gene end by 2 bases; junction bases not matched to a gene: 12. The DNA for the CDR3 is TGTGCCAGCAGTCCCTACGGACTAGCTTCCTCCACAGATACGCAGTATTTT. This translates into CASSPYGLASSTDTQYF.

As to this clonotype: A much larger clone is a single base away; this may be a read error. The CDR3 sequence is CASSQGPGSEYEQCF. CDR3 sequence (DNA): TGCGCCAGCAGCCAAGGTCCTGGGTCCGAATACGAGCAGTGCTTC. The J gene is TRBJ2-7, the V gene TRBV4-3; no clear D gene. The CDR3 sequence is 15 residues long. Germline V gene lookup returns CDR1 LGHNA and CDR2 YSLEER.

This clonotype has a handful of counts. CDR3 region: CASSLSSRGYGYTF. CDR3 nucleotide sequence: TGTGCCAGCAGTCTAAGCTCCAGGGGCTATGGCTACACCTTC. The chain employs TRBV12-3 or TRBV12-4 and TRBJ1-2; tentatively, D is TRBD1 (6 bases). The ends were cut back, 5 bases at V and 4 bases at J, with 14 bases in the middle. The CDR3 totals 14 residues.

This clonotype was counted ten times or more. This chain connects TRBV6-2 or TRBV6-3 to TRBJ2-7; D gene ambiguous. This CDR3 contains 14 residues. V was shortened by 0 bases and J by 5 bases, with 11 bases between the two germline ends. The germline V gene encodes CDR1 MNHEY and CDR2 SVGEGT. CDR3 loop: CASSYSESLDEQYF. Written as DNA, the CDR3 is TGTGCCAGCAGTTACTCTGAGAGCCTGGACGAGCAGTACTTC.

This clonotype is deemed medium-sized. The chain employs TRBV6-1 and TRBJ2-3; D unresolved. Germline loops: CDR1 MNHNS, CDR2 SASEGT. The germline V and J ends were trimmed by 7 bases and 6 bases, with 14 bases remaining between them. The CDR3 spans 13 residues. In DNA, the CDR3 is TGTGCCAGCAAGACGGCTGGAATTGATACGCAGTATTTT. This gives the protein CASKTAGIDTQYF.

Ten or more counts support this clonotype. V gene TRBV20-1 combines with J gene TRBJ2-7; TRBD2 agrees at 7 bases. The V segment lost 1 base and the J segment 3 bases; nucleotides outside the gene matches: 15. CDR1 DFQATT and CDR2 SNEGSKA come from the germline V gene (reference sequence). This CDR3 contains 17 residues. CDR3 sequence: CSARVWGEGKRGYEQYF. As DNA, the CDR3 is TGCAGTGCTAGAGTCTGGGGGGAGGGTAAGAGAGGCTACGAGCAGTACTTC.

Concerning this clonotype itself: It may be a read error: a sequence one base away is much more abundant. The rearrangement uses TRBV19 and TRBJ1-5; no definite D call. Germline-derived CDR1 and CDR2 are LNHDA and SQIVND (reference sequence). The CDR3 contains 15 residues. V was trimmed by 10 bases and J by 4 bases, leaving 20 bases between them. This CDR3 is CANTNGRAGNQPQHF. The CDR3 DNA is TGTGCCAATACCAACGGACGCGCCGGTAATCAGCCCCAGCATTTT.

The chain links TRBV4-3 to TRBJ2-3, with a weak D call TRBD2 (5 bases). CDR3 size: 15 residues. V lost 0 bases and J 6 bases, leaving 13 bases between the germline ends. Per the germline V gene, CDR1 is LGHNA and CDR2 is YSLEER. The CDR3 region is CASSQDFTGTDTQYF. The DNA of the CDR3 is TGCGCCAGCAGCCAAGACTTTACGGGAACGGATACGCAGTATTTT.

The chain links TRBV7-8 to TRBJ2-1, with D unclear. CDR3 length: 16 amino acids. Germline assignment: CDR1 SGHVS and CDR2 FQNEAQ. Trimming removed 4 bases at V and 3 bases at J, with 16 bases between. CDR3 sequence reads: CASSSFDGLYYNEQFF. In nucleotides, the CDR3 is TGTGCCAGCAGCTCCTTCGACGGGCTATACTACAATGAGCAGTTCTTC.

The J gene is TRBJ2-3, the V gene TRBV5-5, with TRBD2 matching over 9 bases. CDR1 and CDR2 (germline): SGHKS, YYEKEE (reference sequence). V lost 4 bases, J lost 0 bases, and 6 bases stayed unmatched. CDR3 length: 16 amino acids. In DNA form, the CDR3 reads TGTGCCAGCAGCCATGGGACTAGCCAGAGCACAGATACGCAGTATTTT. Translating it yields CASSHGTSQSTDTQYF.

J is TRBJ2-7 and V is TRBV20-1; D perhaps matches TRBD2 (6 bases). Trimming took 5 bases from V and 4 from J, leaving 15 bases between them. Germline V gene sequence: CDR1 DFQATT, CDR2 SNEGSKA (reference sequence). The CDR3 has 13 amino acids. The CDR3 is CSAGGKFPYEQYF. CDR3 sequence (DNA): TGCAGTGCTGGAGGGAAATTCCCTTACGAGCAGTACTTC.

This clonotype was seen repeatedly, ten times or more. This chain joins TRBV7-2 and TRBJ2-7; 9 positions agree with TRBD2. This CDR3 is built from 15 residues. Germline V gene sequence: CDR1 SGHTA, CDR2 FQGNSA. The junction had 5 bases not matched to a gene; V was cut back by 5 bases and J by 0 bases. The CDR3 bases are TGTGCCAGCAGCACTAGTAGCGGGAGCTCCTACGAGCAGTACTTC. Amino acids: CASSTSSGSSYEQYF. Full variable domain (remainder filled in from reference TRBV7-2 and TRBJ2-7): GAGVSQSPSNKVTEKGKDVELRCDPISGHTALYWYRQSLGQGLEFLIYFQGNSAPDKSGLPSDRFSAERTGGSVSTLTIQRTQQEDSAVYLCASSTSSGSSYEQYFGPGTRLTVT.

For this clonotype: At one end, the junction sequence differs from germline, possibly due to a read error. For the CDR3, the DNA is TGCGCCAGCAGCCCCCCGCCGGGGGAGAGGTACAATGAGCAGATCTTC. Protein product: CASSPPPGERYNEQIF. V is TRBV4-3 and J is TRBJ2-1; TRBD2 is a possible D gene (6 bases). CDR3 length: 16 residues. Germline lookup yields CDR1 LGHNA and CDR2 YSLEER.

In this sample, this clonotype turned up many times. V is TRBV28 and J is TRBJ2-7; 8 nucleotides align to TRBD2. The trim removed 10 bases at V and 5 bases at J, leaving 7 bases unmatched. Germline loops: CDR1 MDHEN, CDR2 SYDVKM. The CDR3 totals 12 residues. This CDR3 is CATCGRKNEQYF. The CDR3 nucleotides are TGTGCCACTTGCGGGAGGAAAAACGAGCAGTACTTC. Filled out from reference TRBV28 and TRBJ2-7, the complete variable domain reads DVKVTQSSRYLVKRTGEKVFLECVQDMDHENMFWYRQDPGLGLRLIYFSYDVKMKEKGDIPEGYSVSREKKERFSLILESASTNQTSMYLCATCGRKNEQYFGPGTRLTVT.